This TCR beta chain emerged from a study of immune evolution from preneoplasia to lung adenocarcinoma. General study points: From normal lung to invasive adenocarcinoma, top clone frequencies appeared to decrease.

V shed 3 bases and J shed 5 bases, with 13 bases lying between them. Germline CDR1 reads MDHEN; CDR2 reads SYDVKM. The CDR3 covers 14 residues. About this clone itself: The target antigen is unknown.

Measured with immunoSEQ multiplex PCR; TCRdb has only the in-frame clones, and not every one. Of roughly 5,000 clones listed, approximately 85% are singletons. The sequenced material came from FFPE invasive lung adenocarcinoma tissue. The sequence came from a person between 50 and 60 years old with lung adenocarcinoma. The chain couples TRBV28 to TRBJ2-5, with D uncertain. CDR3 loop: CASSFGVSGETQYF. CDR3 DNA sequence: TGTGCCAGCAGTTTCGGAGTTTCCGGCGAGACCCAGTACTTC.